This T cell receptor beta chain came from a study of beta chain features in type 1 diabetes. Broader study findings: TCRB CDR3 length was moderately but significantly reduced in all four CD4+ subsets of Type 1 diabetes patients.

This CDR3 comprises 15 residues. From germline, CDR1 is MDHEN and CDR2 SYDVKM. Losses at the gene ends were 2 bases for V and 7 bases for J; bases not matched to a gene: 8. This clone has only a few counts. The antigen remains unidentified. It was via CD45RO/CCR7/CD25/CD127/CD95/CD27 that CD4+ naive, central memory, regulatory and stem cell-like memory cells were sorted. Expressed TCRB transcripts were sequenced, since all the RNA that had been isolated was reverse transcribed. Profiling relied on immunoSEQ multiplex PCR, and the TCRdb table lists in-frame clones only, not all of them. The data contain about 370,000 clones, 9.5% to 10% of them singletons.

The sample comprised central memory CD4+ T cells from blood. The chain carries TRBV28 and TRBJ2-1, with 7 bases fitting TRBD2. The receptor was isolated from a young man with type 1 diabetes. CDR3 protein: CASSLRGGRKNEQFF. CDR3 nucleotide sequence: TGTGCCAGCAGTTTACGGGGCGGGAGAAAGAATGAGCAGTTCTTC. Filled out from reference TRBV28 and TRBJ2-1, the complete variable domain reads DVKVTQSSRYLVKRTGEKVFLECVQDMDHENMFWYRQDPGLGLRLIYFSYDVKMKEKGDIPEGYSVSREKKERFSLILESASTNQTSMYLCASSLRGGRKNEQFFGPGTRLTVL.